This TCR beta chain was identified in a study of T cell repertoires in cytomegalovirus infection. As for the study in general: It was the public TCR beta signatures that indicated both CMV infection and matching HLA type.

Notes on this clonotype: Its antigen remains unknown.

General study results and limits: What dominated the ex vivo response were HLA-C-restricted CMV-specific TCR beta clonotypes. The cumulative frequency of public TCR beta families distinguished individuals who carried CMV together with the relevant HLA.

This CDR3 region has 15 residues. J lost 2 bases, V lost 5 bases, and 5 bases had no gene match. Germline V lookup: CDR1 GTSNPN, CDR2 SVGIG (reference sequence). TCRdb itself ran the reads through MiXCR, one entry per CDR3 protein. The sample carries 200,000 or so distinct CDR3 sequences, approximately 28% recorded once. The receptor was derived from a human donor in good health (CMV status not recorded). Some clones in this sample may be carry-over from other donors' samples. The sample taken for sequencing was PBMCs. The rearrangement joins TRBV30 to TRBJ2-2, with 10 bases aligning to TRBD2. The CDR3 here is CAWGGLAANTGELFF. For the CDR3, the DNA is TGTGCCTGGGGAGGACTAGCGGCTAACACCGGGGAGCTGTTTTTT.